This passage covers 3 T cell receptor beta chains from one sample sequenced in a study of blood T cell repertoires in COVID-19. Produced via immunoSEQ multiplex PCR; TCRdb's table is partial and in-frame only. The table has 180,000 or so clones, 70% to 90% seen once. Sequenced input: peripheral blood. The receptors were gathered from a woman of 80 years or more in a cohort sampled during active or convalescent COVID-19.

The CDR3 DNA sequence: TGTGCCAGCGGGGAGTTCTACGAGCAGTACGTC. Encoded protein: CASGEFYEQYV. V and J are TRBV6-5 and TRBJ2-7; D is possibly TRBD2 (5 bases). The germline V gene encodes CDR1 MNHEY and CDR2 SVGAGI. This CDR3 has 11 amino acids. The V and J ends lost 8 bases and 3 bases respectively, with 8 bases between them.

The chain carries TRBV6-5 and TRBJ2-5; D may be TRBD1 (5 bases). V shed 5 bases and J shed 5 bases, with 12 bases lying between them. Germline assignment: CDR1 MNHEY and CDR2 SVGAGI. This CDR3 is built from 13 residues. CDR3 in amino acids: CASSRQGSETQYF. In DNA, the CDR3 is TGTGCCAGCAGTAGGCAGGGAAGCGAGACCCAGTACTTC.

V and J are TRBV6-5 and TRBJ2-7; tentatively, D is TRBD2 (5 bases). In germline, CDR1 is MNHEY, CDR2 SVGAGI. The ends were cut back, 8 bases at V and 1 base at J, with 9 bases in the middle. The CDR3 contains 12 residues. Here the CDR3 reads CASAGSSYEQYV. The DNA of the CDR3 is TGTGCCAGCGCGGGCTCGTCCTACGAGCAGTACGTC.